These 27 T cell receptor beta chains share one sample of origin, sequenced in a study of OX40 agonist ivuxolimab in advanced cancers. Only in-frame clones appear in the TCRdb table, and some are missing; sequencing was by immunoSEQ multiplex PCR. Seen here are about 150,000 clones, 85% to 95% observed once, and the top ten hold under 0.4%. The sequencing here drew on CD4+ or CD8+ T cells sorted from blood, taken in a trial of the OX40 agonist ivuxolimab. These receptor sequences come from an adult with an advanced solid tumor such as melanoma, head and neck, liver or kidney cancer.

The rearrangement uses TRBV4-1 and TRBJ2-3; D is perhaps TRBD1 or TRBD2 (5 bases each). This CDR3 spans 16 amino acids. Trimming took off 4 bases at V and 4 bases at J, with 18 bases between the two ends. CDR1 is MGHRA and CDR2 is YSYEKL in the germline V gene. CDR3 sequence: CASSPGTTKRADTQYF. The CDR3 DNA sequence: TGCGCCAGCAGCCCCGGGACCACCAAACGGGCAGATACGCAGTATTTT.

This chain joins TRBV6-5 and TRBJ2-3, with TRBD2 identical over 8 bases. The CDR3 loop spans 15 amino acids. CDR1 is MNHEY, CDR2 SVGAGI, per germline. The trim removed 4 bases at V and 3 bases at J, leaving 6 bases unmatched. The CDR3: CASSSLPGGTDTQYF. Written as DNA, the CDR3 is TGTGCCAGCAGTTCCCTCCCGGGGGGGACAGATACGCAGTATTTT.

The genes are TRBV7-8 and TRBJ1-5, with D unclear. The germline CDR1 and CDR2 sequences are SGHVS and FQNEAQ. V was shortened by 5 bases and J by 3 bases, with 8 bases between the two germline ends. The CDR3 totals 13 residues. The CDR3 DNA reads TGTGCCAGCAGCGCAATATACAATCAGCCCCAGCATTTT. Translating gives CASSAIYNQPQHF.

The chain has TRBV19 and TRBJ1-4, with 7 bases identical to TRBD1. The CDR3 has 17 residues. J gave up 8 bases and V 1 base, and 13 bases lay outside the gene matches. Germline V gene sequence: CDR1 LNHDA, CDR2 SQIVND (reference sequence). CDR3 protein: CASSIGPPTGRYEKLFF. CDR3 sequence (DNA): TGTGCCAGTAGTATAGGCCCCCCGACAGGGAGGTACGAAAAACTGTTTTTT.

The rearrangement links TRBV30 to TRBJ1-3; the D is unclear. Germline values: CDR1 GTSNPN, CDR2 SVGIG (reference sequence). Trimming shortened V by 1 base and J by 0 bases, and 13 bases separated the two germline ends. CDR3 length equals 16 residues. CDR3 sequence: CAWSELAGNSGNTIYF. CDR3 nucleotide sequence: TGTGCCTGGAGTGAGCTAGCGGGGAACTCTGGAAACACCATATATTTT.

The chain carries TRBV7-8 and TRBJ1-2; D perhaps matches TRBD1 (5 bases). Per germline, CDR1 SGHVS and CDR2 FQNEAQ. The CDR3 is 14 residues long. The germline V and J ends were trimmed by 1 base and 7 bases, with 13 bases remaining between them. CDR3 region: CASSLDSGTGGYTF. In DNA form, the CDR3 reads TGTGCCAGCAGCTTAGATAGCGGGACGGGTGGCTACACCTTC.

In DNA, the CDR3 is TGTGCCAGCAGCTTAGGGACAGGGGATATGAACTATGGCTACACCTTC. It translates to CASSLGTGDMNYGYTF. V is TRBV7-3 and J is TRBJ1-2; TRBD1 aligns across 10 bases. The CDR3 has 16 residues. V dropped 2 bases and J dropped 2; count of bases not matched to a gene: 5. Germline V lookup: CDR1 SGHTA, CDR2 FQGTGA. The full variable domain, with the rest looked up from reference TRBV7-3 and TRBJ1-2, is GAGVSQTPSNKVTEKGKYVELRCDPISGHTALYWYRQSLGQGPEFLIYFQGTGAADDSGLPNDRFFAVRPEGSVSTLKIQRTERGDSAVYLCASSLGTGDMNYGYTFGSGTRLTVV.

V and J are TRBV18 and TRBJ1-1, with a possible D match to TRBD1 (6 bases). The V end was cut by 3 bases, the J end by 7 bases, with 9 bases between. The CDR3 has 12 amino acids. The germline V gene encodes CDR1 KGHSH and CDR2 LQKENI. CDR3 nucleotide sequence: TGTGCCAGCTCACCCGGACAGATTGAAGCTTTCTTT. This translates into CASSPGQIEAFF.

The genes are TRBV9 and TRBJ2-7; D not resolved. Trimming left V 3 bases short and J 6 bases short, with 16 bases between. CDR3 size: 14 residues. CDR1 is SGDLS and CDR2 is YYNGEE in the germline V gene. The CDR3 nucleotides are TGTGCCAGCAGCGCAAACACCGGGTCCGGCGAGCAGTACTTC. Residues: CASSANTGSGEQYF.

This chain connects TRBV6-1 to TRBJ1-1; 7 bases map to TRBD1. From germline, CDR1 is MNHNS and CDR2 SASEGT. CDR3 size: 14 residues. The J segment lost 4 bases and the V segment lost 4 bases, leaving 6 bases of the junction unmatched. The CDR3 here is CASSGGTAGTEAFF. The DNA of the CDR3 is TGTGCCAGCAGTGGCGGGACAGCGGGCACTGAAGCTTTCTTT.

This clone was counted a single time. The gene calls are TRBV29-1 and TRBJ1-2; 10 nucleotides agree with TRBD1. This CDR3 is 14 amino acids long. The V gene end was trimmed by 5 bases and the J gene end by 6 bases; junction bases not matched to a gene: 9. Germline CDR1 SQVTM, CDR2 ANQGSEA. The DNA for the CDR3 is TGCAGCGTTAGACAGGGGGCGTATGGGGATGGCTACACCTTC. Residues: CSVRQGAYGDGYTF. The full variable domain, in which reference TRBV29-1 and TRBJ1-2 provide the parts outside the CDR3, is SAVISQKPSRDICQRGTSLTIQCQVDSQVTMMFWYRQQPGQSLTLIATANQGSEATYESGFVIDKFPISRPNLTFSTLTVSNMSPEDSSIYLCSVRQGAYGDGYTFGSGTRLTVV.

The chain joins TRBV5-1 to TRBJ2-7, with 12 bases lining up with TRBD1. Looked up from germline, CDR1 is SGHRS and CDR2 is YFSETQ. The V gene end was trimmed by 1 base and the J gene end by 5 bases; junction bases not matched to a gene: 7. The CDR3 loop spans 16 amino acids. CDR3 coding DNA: TGCGCCAGCAGCTTGTGGGGGACAGGGGGCTTGGACGAGCAGTACTTC. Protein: CASSLWGTGGLDEQYF.

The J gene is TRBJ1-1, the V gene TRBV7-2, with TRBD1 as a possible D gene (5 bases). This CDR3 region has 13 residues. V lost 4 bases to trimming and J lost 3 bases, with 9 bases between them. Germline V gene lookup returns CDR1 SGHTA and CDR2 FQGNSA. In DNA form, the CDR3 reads TGTGCCAGCAGCTCCGACAGACACACTGAAGCTTTCTTT. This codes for CASSSDRHTEAFF.

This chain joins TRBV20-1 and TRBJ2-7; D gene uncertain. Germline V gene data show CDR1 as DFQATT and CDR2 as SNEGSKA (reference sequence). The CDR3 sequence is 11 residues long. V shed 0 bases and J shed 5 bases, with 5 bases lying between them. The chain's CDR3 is CSARDSHEQYF. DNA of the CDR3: TGCAGTGCTAGAGATTCCCACGAGCAGTACTTC.

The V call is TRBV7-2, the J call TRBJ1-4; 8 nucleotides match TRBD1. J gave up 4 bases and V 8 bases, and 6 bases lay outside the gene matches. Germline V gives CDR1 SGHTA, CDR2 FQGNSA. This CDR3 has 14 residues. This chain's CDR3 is CASGPGQGNEKLFF. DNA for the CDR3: TGTGCCAGCGGACCCGGACAGGGTAATGAAAAACTGTTTTTT.

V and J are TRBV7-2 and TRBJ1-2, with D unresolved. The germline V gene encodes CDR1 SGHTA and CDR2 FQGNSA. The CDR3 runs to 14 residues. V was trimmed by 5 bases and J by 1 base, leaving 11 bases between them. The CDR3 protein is CASSPPPDNYGYTF. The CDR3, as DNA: TGTGCCAGCAGCCCCCCGCCGGATAACTATGGCTACACCTTC.

This CDR3 reads CASSEGPGLAGNEQFF. The DNA for the CDR3 is TGTGCCAGCAGTGAAGGTCCGGGACTAGCGGGAAATGAGCAGTTCTTC. The chain combines TRBV2 with TRBJ2-1, with TRBD2 matching 13 bases. J lost 7 bases, V lost 1 base, and 4 bases had no gene match. CDR1 and CDR2 from the germline V gene are SNHLY and FYNNEI. This CDR3 has 16 amino acids.

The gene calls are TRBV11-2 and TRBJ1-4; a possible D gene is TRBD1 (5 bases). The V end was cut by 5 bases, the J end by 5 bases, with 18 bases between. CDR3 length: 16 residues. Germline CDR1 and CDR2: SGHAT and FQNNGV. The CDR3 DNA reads TGTGCCAGCAGCCGACGAAACGGGCGGGACAATGAAAAACTGTTTTTT. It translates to CASSRRNGRDNEKLFF.

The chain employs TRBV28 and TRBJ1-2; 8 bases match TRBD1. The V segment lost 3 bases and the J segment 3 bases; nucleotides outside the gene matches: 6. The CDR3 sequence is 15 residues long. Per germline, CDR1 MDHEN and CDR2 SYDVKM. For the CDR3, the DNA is TGTGCCAGCAGTTTCGGGGACAGGATCTACTATGGCTACACCTTC. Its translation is CASSFGDRIYYGYTF.

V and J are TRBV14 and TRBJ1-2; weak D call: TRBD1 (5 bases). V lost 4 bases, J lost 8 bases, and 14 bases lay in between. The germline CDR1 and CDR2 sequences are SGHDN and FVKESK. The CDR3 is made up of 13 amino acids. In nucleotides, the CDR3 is TGTGCCAGCAGCCCCCGGACATCGGACGGCTACACCTTC. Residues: CASSPRTSDGYTF.

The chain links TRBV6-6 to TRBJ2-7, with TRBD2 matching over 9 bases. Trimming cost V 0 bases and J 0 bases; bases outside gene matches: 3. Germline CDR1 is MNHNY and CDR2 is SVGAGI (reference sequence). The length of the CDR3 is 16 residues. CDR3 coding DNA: TGTGCCAGCAGTTACTCAGCTAGCGGGAACTCCTACGAGCAGTACTTC. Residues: CASSYSASGNSYEQYF.

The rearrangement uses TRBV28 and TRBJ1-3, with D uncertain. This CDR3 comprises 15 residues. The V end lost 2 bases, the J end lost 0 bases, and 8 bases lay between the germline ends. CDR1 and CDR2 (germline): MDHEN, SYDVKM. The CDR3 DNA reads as TGTGCCAGCAGTTTACGGGTCCTCTCTGGAAACACCATATATTTT. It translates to CASSLRVLSGNTIYF.

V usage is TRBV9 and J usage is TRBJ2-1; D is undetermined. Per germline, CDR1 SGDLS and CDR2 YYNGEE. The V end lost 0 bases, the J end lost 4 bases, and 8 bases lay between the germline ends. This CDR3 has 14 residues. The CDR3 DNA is TGTGCCAGCAGCGTAGTGTACCATTACAATGAGCAGTTCTTC. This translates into CASSVVYHYNEQFF.

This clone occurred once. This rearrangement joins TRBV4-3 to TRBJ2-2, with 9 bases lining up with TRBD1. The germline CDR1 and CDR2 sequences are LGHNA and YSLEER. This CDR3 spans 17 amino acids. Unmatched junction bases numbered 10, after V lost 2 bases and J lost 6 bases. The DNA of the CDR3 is TGCGCCAGCAGCCAAACTGCCGGGACAGGGTCCCCCGGGGAGCTGTTTTTT. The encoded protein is CASSQTAGTGSPGELFF.

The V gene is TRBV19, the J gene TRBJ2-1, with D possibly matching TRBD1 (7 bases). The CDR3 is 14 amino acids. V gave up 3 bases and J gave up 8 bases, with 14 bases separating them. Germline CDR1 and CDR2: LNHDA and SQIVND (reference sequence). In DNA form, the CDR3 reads TGTGCCAGTAGTATCGGAGCAGGGGGGTATGAGCAGTTCTTC. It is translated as CASSIGAGGYEQFF. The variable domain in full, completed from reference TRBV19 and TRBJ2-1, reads DGGITQSPKYLFRKEGQNVTLSCEQNLNHDAMYWYRQDPGQGLRLIYYSQIVNDFQKGDIAEGYSVSREKKESFPLTVTSAQKNPTAFYLCASSIGAGGYEQFFGPGTRLTVL.

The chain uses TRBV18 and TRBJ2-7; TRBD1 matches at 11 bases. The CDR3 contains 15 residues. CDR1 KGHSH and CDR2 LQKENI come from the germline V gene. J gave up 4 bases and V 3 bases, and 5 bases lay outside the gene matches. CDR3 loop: CASSPGTGGYYEQYF. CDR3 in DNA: TGTGCCAGCTCACCCGGGACAGGGGGTTATTACGAGCAGTACTTC.

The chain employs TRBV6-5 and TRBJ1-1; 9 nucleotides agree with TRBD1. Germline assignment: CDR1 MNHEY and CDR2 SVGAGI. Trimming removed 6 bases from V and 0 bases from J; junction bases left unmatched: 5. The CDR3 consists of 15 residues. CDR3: CASSRQGGLNTEAFF. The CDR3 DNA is TGTGCCAGCAGCCGACAGGGGGGTCTGAACACTGAAGCTTTCTTT.